This T cell receptor beta chain appears in the sequencing data of a study of T cell repertoires in cytomegalovirus infection. Study information: TCR beta signatures that were public indicated CMV infection and matching HLA type. General study results and limits: Dominating the ex vivo response were TCR beta clonotypes that were CMV-specific and HLA-C-restricted. Adding up the frequency of public TCR beta families identified people who carried CMV plus the relevant HLA.

CDR1 and CDR2 (germline): DFQATT, SNEGSKA (reference sequence). This CDR3 region has 13 residues. Trimming took 5 bases from V and 2 from J, leaving 10 bases between them. As regards this clonotype: Its antigen is not identified.

TCRdb ran MiXCR on the reads and lists one entry per CDR3 protein. The profile shows 400,000 or so distinct CDR3 sequences, around a sixth of them singletons. The rearrangement joins TRBV20-1 to TRBJ2-1, with a weak D call TRBD2 (6 bases). Sequences were obtained from PBMCs. This clonotype originated in a human donor in good health (CMV status not recorded). Some clones in this sample may be carry-over from other donors' samples. This CDR3 reads CSAGGRTYNEQFF. CDR3 bases: TGCAGTGCTGGGGGGAGAACCTACAATGAGCAGTTCTTC.